The clone carrying this TCR beta chain was detected many times. The entry originates in a study of low-dose radiotherapy and immunotherapy resistance in tumors. Study-level background: On a schedule of every two weeks, intravenous cyclophosphamide at a dose of 200 mg/m2 was delivered one day before each radiation and immunotherapy administration.

First-strand cDNA used TRAV- and TRBV-specific primers, covering alpha and beta chains. For amplifying TCRs, the PCR ran for 15 to 20 cycles with Phusion, which was used together with a constant-region primer and the adapter on the V primers. TCRdb recomputed calls from the reads with MiXCR, one row per CDR3 protein. The sample holds about 60,000 distinct CDR3 sequences, around a quarter seen once. Time point meaning: after trial treatment. As for treatment: LDRT plus nivolumab, ipilimumab, low-dose cyclophosphamide and aspirin (RACIN trial). Trimming shortened V by 4 bases and J by 1 base, and 12 bases separated the two germline ends. The CDR3 loop spans 15 amino acids. CDR1 and CDR2 from the germline V gene are SGHTA and FQGNSA.

The V gene is TRBV7-2, the J gene TRBJ2-3, with D possibly TRBD1 on 6 matching bases. This receptor was taken from a male donor with prostate cancer. Material: PBMCs, obtained after low-dose radiotherapy plus immunotherapy. The CDR3 bases are TGTGCCAGCAGCTCGACAGGATCACGCACAGATACGCAGTATTTT. Amino acids: CASSSTGSRTDTQYF.